This T cell receptor beta chain is drawn from a study of cytomegalovirus exposure and HLA in healthy donors (dated by TCRdb to the late 2010s). With respect to the entire study: In an earlier analysis of 450 to 750 of the donors, around 300 Gb of sequence data and 90 million to 130 million unique TCR beta sequences from 150 million to 200 million T cells were reported. An early release covering 500 to 750 HLA-typed donors comprised around 300 gigabases of sequencing data and tens of millions of unique TCR sequences. The genetic ancestry cluster associated with self-reported Caucasian donors included 65% to 90% of the roughly 380 genotyped donors. The study aimed to test whether signatures of past pathogen exposure could be identified by cataloging public T cell receptors. Using immunosequencing, the study profiled T cell repertoires from around 680 subjects and related those repertoires to cytomegalovirus serostatus. Besides the first cohort of hundreds of subjects, a separate validation cohort made up of around 120 different subjects was used. To predict cytomegalovirus infection status, the study brought together high-throughput TCR immunosequencing, statistical association of individual TCRs with disease status, and machine learning. A later analysis re-analyzed previously published TCR beta repertoires from 650 to 800 donors and added high-resolution HLA genotyping to study TCR occurrence patterns. The later analysis used no new phenotypic data to find candidate immune exposures, relying instead on TCR beta sequences and their occurrence across donors. To decide whether each TCR beta V gene segment behaved as functional or pseudogenic, an earlier analysis of 587 of the donors relied on high-throughput TCR beta sequencing. Donor age, sex, ethnicity and CMV serostatus were compiled alongside the repertoire data. Genome-wide SNP genotypes for about three fifths of the 666 donors were used in a later genetic analysis, which treated that subset as a discovery cohort. All discovery cohort repertoires had been generated on a single sequencing platform. HLA typing included class I and class II loci at four-digit resolution. Typing coverage differed by locus: A, B, C, DRB1 and DQB1 were typed in roughly 620-630 donors, DQA1 in about 560, DPA1 in around 610, and DPB1 in 450 to 480. Roughly 5 DR-DQ haplotypes were handled as single units for association and clustering because linkage in the cohort was strong. Among about 410 genotyped donors of the cohort, an average of around 220,000 unique TCR beta nucleotide sequences was sequenced per donor, of which roughly 17% were non-productive.

Receptors were amplified or captured by the immunoSEQ multiplex PCR assay. For the multiplex PCR, a mixture combining 60 forward primers for TCR Vbeta segments and 13 reverse primers for TCR Jbeta segments was used. A multiplex PCR assay on genomic DNA amplified the CDR3 region of rearranged TCR beta genes. Amplified TCR beta libraries were sequenced as 87-base-pair reads on the Illumina HiSeq System. The source study handled its data this way. A later analysis counted tens of millions of unique TCR beta chains across the 670 or so repertoires, and some 12 million of these chains were shared by at least two donors. Raw reads were error-corrected and collapsed into unique sequences with a nearest-neighbor algorithm that merged closely related sequences to remove PCR and sequencing errors. CDR3 sequences were aligned to IMGT reference sequences to assign V, D and J gene segments. Each retained sequence needed at least a six-nucleotide match to both a V gene segment and a J gene segment. Rearrangements were classified as productive when the CDR3 lacked stop codons and remained in frame with V and J, and all other rearrangements were classified as non-productive. CDR3 was defined by IMGT convention, running from the second conserved V-encoded cysteine to the conserved J-encoded phenylalanine. In an earlier analysis of just under 600 of the donors, sequences lacking an unambiguous match to a single V gene segment were excluded. An earlier analysis of fewer than 650 of the donors classified V segments as functional when productive rearrangements were above 56.7% and as segregating when the standard deviation between donors was above 5%. A statistical classification framework was built for diagnosing cytomegalovirus status from the catalog of TCR beta chain sequences. In a later analysis, V and J genes were assigned by comparing TCR nucleotide sequences against IMGT/GENE-DB human TR gene sequences. In a later analysis, CDR3 sequences and most-parsimonious VDJ recombination scenarios were assigned using the TCRdist pipeline. A later analysis defined each TCR beta chain by its CDR3 amino acid sequence plus V-gene family, and excluded reads lacking a unique V-gene family. A later analysis removed 550 to 700 highly shared, low-generation-probability nucleotide sequences to deal with suspected cross-contamination and a sequencing artifact. A later analysis calculated a clonal expansion index for each public chain from normalized within-repertoire ranks of inferred template counts. In a later analysis, generation probabilities were computed with a VDJ recombination model fitted to out-of-frame rearrangements, and the resulting probabilities were checked against IGoR. In a later analysis, TCR-TCR, TCR-HLA and TCR-CMV co-occurrence was scored with hypergeometric tests, and a repertoire-size bias correction was applied to TCR pairs. In a later analysis, false discovery rates were estimated by permuting HLA or CMV assignments 20 times. In a later analysis, co-occurring TCRs were grouped using DBSCAN, with TCRdist sequence similarity added in when clustering inside HLA-allele-positive subsets. Repertoires with fewer than 30,000 or more than 120,000 public chains, plus five repertoires with anomalous nucleotide sharing, were excluded from co-occurrence clustering. TCRdb obtained this table from immuneACCESS and retained in-frame rearrangements with V and J assigned. These tables miss some clones; where compared with another copy, unresolved V genes account for less than half of the shortfall, and the remainder is unexplained. The V and J calls and clone size come from that table; D and trimming were worked out from the DNA. The table of this sample itemizes around 31,000 clones. The ten largest clones take up 0.71% of the sample.

The cohort comprised around 700 healthy bone marrow donors. At the time of sampling, all cohort members were nominally healthy, though unrecorded immune exposures were likely present. The donor tested CMV seronegative and was one of the 352 seronegative cohort members. Each donor provided a peripheral blood sample, and peripheral blood mononuclear cells were used for TCR beta sequencing. The Qiagen DNeasy Blood Extraction Kit was used to extract genomic DNA from the blood cell samples. Here is what the overall study found, with its caveats: When HLA alleles, especially DR and DQ, strongly co-occurred, TCR associations were difficult to assign to individual alleles. Because counts were too low, seventeen rarely observed V segments, including chromosome 9 orphons, were excluded from the earlier analysis of 587 of the donors. In the study, approximately 160 TCR beta chains were listed as associated with cytomegalovirus. Compared with equally common non-associated chains, HLA-associated TCR beta chains in a later analysis were more clonally expanded and had lower generation probabilities. Cytomegalovirus status was reported to be diagnosed by the classifier with high specificity and sensitivity in both the original and validation cohorts. Roughly uniform sequencing depth across donors was assumed in presence/absence analyses, although this assumption may not hold. Linkage disequilibrium might explain the correlated functional status among segregating V segments, but an unknown experimental factor could not be ruled out. The only immune exposure information available for the cohort was CMV serostatus. Because some donors lacked HLA typing at each locus, the association tests relied only on the typed subset. At a false discovery rate of 0.05, a later analysis linked some 17,000 TCR beta sequences to specific HLA alleles. Only TCR beta chains were sequenced in this cohort, and the absence of alpha or paired-chain data limited detectable features. A later analysis found that TCR association rates varied across HLA loci, with DRB1 alleles showing the most associated TCRs and HLA-C alleles the fewest. Broadly in line with IMGT annotations, most TCR beta V segments showed up in productive rearrangements about 87% or about 30% of the time in an earlier analysis of about 500 of the donors. Most TCR sequences were observed very rarely across donors, whereas some public TCRs were present in many individuals. According to a later genetic analysis, donors in an Asian-associated ancestry cluster had fewer N-insertions in productive TCRs than the roughly 670-donor mean. A cluster of highly shared sequence variants was judged likely to be a technical artifact of the sequencing pipeline. According to a later analysis, most CMV-associated TCR beta chains appeared to be HLA-restricted, and the HLA associations seemed to be driven largely by CMV exposure. Three of the identified cytomegalovirus-associated TCR beta chains were confirmed in vitro to be specific for cytomegalovirus antigens. It was suggested by the authors that the approach could potentially be generalized to other disease states and immunological phenotypes. V-gene and J-gene trimming of TCR beta chains was associated with a missense DCLRE1C variant in a later genetic analysis, and the association was replicated in an independent cohort. Several of the top co-occurrence clusters appeared to be linked to parvovirus B19, influenza, CMV and Epstein-Barr virus, according to a later analysis. A further reported finding was that TCR beta sequences accurately predicted the HLA-A and HLA-B alleles for most subjects in the first cohort.

Concerning this clone: Its specific antigen is unknown.

The material sequenced was PBMCs. The receptor's source is a man aged 25-45 years in good health and CMV-seronegative.

The nucleotide sequence is TGTGCCAGCAGTGAAGGGAACAGGGGGCCCGGCTACACCTTC. It is translated as CASSEGNRGPGYTF. The rearrangement combines TRBV2 with TRBJ1-2, and TRBD1 matches 9 of the central bases. The germline V end is reduced by 1 base and the J end by 8 bases; junction bases left unmatched: 5. The CDR3, cysteine through phenylalanine, is 14 amino acids long. Only the CDR3 region is kept as DNA, spanning 42 bases read in frame from base 1. CDR1 and CDR2, per the germline V gene, are SNHLY and FYNNEI.